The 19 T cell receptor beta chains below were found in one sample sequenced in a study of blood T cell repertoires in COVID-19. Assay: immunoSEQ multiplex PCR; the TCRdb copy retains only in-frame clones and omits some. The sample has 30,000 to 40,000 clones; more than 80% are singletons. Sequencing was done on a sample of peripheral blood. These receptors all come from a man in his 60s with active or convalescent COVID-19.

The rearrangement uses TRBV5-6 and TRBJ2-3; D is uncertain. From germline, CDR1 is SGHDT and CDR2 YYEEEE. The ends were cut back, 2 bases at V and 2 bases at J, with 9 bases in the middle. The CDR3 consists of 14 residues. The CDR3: CASSLALITDTQYF. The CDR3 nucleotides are TGTGCCAGCAGCTTAGCCTTAATCACAGATACGCAGTATTTT.

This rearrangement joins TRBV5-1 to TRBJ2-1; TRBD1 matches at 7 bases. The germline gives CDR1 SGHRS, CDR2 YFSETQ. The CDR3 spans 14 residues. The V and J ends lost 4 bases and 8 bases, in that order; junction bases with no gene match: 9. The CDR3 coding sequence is TGCGCCAGCAGCAAATGGACAGGTGAGGATGAGCAGTTCTTC. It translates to CASSKWTGEDEQFF.

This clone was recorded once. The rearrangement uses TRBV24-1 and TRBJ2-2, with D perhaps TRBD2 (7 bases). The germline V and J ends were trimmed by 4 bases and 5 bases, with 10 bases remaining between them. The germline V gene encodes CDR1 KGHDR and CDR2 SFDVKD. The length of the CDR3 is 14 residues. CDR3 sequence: CATSERGGTGELFF. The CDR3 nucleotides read TGTGCCACCAGTGAAAGGGGGGGGACCGGGGAGCTGTTTTTT.

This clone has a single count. CDR3 sequence (DNA): TGTGCCAGCTCACCACCTCAGAACTATGGCTACACCTTC. Translating it yields CASSPPQNYGYTF. The chain joins TRBV18 to TRBJ1-2, with no clear D. The CDR3 is 13 residues long. CDR1 KGHSH and CDR2 LQKENI come from the germline V gene. V lost 0 bases and J 2 bases, leaving 4 bases between the germline ends.

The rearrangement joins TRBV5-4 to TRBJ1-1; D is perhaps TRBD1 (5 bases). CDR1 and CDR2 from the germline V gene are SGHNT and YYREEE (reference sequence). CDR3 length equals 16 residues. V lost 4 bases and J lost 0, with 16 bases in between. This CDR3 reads CASSRGTALMNTEAFF. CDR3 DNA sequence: TGTGCCAGCAGCCGGGGGACCGCCCTTATGAACACTGAAGCTTTCTTT.

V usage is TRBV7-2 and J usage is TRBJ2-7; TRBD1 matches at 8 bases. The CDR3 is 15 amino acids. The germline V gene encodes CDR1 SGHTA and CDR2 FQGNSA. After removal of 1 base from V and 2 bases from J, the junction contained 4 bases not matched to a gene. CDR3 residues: CASSLGGTGPYEQYV. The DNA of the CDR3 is TGTGCCAGCAGCTTAGGTGGGACAGGACCCTACGAGCAGTACGTC.

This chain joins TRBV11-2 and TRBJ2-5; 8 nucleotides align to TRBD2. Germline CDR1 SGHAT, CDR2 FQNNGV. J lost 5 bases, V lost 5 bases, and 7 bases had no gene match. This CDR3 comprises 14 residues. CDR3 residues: CASSRTSSRETQYF. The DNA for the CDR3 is TGTGCCAGCAGCCGGACTAGCAGCAGGGAGACCCAGTACTTC.

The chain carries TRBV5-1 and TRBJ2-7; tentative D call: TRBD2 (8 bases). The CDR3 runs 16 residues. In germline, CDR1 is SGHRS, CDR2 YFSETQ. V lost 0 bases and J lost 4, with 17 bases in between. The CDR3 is CASSLAGGTATYEQYV. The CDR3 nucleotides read TGCGCCAGCAGCTTGGCGGGGGGGACAGCGACTTACGAGCAGTACGTC.

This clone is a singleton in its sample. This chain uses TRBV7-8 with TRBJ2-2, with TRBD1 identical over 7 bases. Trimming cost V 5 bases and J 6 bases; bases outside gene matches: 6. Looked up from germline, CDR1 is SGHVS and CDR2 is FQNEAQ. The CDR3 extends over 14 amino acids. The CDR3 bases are TGTGCCAGCAGCCGACACAGGGGTTCCGGGGAGCTGTTTTTT. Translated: CASSRHRGSGELFF.

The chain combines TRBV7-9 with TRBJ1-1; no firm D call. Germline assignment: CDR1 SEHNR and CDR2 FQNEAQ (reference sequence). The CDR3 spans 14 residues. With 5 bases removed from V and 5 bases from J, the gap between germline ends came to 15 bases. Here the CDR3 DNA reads TGTGCCAGCAGCCCCGGGGTCGTCGGTACTGAAGCTTTCTTT. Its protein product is CASSPGVVGTEAFF.

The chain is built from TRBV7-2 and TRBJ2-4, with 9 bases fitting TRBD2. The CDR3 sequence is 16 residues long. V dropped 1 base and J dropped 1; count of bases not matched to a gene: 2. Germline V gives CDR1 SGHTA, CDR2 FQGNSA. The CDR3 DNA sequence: TGTGCCAGCAGCTTAGTCAGCGGGAGGGCCAAAAACATTCAGTACTTC. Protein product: CASSLVSGRAKNIQYF.

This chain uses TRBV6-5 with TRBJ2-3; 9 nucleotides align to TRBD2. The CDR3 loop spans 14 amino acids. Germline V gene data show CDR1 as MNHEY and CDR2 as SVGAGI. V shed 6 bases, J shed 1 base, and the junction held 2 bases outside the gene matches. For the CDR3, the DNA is TGTGCCAGCAGCCGGACTAGCGGCACAGATACGCAGTATTTT. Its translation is CASSRTSGTDTQYF.

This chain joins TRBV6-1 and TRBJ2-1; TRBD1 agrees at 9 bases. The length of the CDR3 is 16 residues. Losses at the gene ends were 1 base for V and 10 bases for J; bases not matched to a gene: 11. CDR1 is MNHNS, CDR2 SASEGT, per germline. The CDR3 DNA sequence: TGTGCCAGCAGTGAAGTCGACAGGGGGGTCCGCAAGGAGCAGTTCTTC. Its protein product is CASSEVDRGVRKEQFF.

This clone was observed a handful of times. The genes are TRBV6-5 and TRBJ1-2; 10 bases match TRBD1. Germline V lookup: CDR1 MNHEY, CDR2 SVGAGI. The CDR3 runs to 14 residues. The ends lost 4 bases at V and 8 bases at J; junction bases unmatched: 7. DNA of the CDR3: TGTGCCAGCAGTTTTCGACAGGGGGCAGGGGGCTACACCTTC. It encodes CASSFRQGAGGYTF.

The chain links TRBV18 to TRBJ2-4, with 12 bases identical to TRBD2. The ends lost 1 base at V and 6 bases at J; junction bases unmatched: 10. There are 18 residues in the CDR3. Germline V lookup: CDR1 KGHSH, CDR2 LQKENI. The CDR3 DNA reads TGTGCCAGCTCACCACTCAGCGCTAGCGGGGGGGCCGGAAACATTCAGTACTTC. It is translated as CASSPLSASGGAGNIQYF.

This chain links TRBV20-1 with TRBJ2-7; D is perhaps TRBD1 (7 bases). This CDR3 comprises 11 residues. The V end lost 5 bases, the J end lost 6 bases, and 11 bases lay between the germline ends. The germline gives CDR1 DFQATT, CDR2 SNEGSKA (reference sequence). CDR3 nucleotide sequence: TGCAGTGCTCGTCAGGGGGGCGAGCAGTACGTC. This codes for CSARQGGEQYV.

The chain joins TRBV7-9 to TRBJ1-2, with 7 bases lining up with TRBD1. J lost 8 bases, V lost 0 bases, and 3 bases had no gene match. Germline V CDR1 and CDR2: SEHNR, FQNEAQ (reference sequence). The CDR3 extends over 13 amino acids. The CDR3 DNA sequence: TGTGCCAGCAGCTTAGCGACAGGGAACGGCTACACCTTC. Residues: CASSLATGNGYTF. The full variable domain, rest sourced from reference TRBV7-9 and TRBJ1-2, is DTGVSQNPRHKITKRGQNVTFRCDPISEHNRLYWYRQTLGQGPEFLTYFQNEAQLEKSRLLSDRFSAERPKGSFSTLEIQRTEQGDSAMYLCASSLATGNGYTFGSGTRLTVV.

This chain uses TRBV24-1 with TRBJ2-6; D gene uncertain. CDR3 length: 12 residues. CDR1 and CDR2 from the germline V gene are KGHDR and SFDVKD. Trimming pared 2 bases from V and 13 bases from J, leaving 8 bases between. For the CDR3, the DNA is TGTGCCACCAGTGATTCTTCAGAAGTCCTGACTTTC. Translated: CATSDSSEVLTF.

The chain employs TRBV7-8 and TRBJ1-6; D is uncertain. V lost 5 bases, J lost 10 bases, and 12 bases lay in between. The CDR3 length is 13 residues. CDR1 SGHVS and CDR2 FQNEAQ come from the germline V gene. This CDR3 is CASSPPARSPLHF. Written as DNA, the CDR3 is TGTGCCAGCAGCCCCCCGGCCAGGTCACCCCTCCACTTT. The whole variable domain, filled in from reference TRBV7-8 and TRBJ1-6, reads GAGVSQSPRYKVAKRGQDVALRCDPISGHVSLFWYQQALGQGPEFLTYFQNEAQLDKSGLPSDRFFAERPEGSVSTLKIQRTQQEDSAVYLCASSPPARSPLHFGNGTRLTVT.